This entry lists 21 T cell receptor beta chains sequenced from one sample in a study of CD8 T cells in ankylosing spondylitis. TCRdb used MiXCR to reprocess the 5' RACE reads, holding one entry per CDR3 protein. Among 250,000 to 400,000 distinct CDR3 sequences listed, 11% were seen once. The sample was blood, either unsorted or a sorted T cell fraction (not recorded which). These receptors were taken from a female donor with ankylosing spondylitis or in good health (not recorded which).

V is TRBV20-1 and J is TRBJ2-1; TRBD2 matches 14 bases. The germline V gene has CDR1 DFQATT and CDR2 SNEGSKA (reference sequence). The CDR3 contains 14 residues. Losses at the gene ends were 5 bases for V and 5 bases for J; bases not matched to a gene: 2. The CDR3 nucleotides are TGCAGTGCTCCGACTAGCGGGAGGGACAATGAGCAGTTCTTC. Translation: CSAPTSGRDNEQFF.

Here the CDR3 DNA reads TGTGCCAGCAGCACCAGAGCGGGGGGGCCGTTATCCTACAATGAGCAGTTCTTC. Translated: CASSTRAGGPLSYNEQFF. The chain recombines TRBV11-2 with TRBJ2-1, with 10 nucleotides matching TRBD2. This CDR3 region has 18 residues. V shed 5 bases and J 1 base; nucleotides not matched to a gene: 11. Germline CDR1 and CDR2: SGHAT and FQNNGV.

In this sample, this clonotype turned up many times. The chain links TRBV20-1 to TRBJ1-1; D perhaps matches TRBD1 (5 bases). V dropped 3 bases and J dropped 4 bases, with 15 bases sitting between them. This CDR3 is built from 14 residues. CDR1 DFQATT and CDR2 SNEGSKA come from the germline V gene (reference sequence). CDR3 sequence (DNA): TGCAGTGCTAGGACCGGCGAGGGGATCACTGAAGCTTTCTTT. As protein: CSARTGEGITEAFF.

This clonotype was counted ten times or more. CDR3 region: CATSDRPDTQYF. CDR3 nucleotides: TGTGCCACCAGTGATAGACCAGATACGCAGTATTTT. The chain combines TRBV24-1 with TRBJ2-3, with D uncertain. The germline gives CDR1 KGHDR, CDR2 SFDVKD. CDR3 length: 12 residues. Trimming removed 3 bases from V and 4 bases from J, with 4 bases in between.

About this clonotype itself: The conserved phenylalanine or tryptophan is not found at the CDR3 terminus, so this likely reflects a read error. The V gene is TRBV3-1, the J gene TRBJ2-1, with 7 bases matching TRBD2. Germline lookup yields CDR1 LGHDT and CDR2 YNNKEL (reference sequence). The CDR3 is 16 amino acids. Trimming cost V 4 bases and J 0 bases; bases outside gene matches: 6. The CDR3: CASSLGLPNSYNEQFY. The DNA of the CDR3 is TGTGCCAGCAGCCTGGGACTACCCAACTCCTACAATGAGCAGTTCTAC.

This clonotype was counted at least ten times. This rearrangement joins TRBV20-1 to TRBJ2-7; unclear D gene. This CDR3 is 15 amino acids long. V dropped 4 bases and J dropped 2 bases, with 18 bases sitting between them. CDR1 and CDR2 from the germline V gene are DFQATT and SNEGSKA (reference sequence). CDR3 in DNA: TGCAGTGCTACCAAGGCTGGGGAAGACACCTACGAGCAGTACTTC. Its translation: CSATKAGEDTYEQYF.

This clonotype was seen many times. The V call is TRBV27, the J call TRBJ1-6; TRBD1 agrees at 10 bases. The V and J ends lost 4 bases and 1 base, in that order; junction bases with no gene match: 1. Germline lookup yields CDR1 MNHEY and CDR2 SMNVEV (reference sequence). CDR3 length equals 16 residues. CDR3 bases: TGTGCCAGCAGTTCGGGACAGGGGTCCTATAATTCACCCCTCCACTTT. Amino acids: CASSSGQGSYNSPLHF.

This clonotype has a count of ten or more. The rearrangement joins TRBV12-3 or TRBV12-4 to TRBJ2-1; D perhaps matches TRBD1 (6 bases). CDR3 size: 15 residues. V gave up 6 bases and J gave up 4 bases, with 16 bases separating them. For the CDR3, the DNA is TGTGCCAGCAGCCCCTCGGGAAGGGGGTACAATGAGCAGTTCTTC. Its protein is CASSPSGRGYNEQFF.

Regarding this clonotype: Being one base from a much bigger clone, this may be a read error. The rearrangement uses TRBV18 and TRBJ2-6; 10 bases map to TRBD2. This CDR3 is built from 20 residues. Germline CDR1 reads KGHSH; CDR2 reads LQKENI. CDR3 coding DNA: TGTGCCAGCTCACCAAGCCCAACTAGCGGGATTGTGTCTGGGGCCAACGTCCAGACTTTC. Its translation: CASSPSPTSGIVSGANVQTF.

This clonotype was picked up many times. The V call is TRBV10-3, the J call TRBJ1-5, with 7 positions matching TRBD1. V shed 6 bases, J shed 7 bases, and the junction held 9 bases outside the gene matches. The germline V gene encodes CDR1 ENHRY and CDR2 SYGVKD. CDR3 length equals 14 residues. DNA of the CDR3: TGTGCCATCAGCCCTACAGGGGAGGGACAGCCCCAGCATTTT. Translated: CAISPTGEGQPQHF.

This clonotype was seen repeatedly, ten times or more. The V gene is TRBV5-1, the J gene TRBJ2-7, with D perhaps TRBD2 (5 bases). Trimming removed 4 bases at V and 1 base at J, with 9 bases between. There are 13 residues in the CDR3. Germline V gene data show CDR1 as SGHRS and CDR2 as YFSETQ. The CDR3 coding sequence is TGCGCCAGCAGCCAGACGGGATCCTACGAGCAGTACTTC. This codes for CASSQTGSYEQYF.

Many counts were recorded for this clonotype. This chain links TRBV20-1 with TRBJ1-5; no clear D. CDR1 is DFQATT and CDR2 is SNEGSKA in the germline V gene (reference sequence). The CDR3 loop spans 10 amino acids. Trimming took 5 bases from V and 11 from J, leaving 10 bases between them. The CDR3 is CSAFNPAQHF. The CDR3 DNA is TGCAGTGCTTTTAACCCGGCCCAGCATTTT.

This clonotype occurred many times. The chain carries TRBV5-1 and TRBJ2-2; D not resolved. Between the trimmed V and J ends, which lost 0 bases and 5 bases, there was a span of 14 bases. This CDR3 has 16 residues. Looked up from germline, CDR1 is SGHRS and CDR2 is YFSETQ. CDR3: CASSLDGSVGTGELFF. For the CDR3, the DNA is TGCGCCAGCAGCTTGGATGGCTCGGTCGGTACCGGGGAGCTGTTTTTT. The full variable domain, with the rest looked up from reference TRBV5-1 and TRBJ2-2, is KAGVTQTPRYLIKTRGQQVTLSCSPISGHRSVSWYQQTPGQGLQFLFEYFSETQRNKGNFPGRFSGRQFSNSRSEMNVSTLELGDSALYLCASSLDGSVGTGELFFGEGSRLTVL.

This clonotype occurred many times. The DNA of the CDR3 is TGTGCCAGCAGCTTACCCGGGGGATACGAGCAGTACTTC. It encodes CASSLPGGYEQYF. The chain joins TRBV7-2 to TRBJ2-7, with D possibly matching TRBD2 (6 bases). With 2 bases removed from V and 4 bases from J, the gap between germline ends came to 9 bases. The CDR3 covers 13 residues. Germline lookup yields CDR1 SGHTA and CDR2 FQGNSA.

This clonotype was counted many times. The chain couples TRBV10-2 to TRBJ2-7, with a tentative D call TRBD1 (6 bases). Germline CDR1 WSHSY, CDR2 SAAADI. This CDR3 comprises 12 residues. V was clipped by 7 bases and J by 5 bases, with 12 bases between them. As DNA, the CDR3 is TGCGCCAGCAAAGACAGGTTTGACGAGCAGTACTTC. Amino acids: CASKDRFDEQYF.

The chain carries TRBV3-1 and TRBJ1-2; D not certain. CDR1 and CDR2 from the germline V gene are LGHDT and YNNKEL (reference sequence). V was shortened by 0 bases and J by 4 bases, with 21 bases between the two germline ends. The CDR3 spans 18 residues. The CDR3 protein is CASSQDRPLQARVYGYTF. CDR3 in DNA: TGTGCCAGCAGCCAAGATCGGCCCTTGCAGGCCCGGGTCTATGGCTACACCTTC.

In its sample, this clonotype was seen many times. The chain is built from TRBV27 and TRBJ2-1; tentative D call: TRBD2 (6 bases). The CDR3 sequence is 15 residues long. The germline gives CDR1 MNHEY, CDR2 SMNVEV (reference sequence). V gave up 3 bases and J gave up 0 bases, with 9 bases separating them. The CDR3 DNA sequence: TGTGCCAGCAGTTTGGTGGGGGGCTCCTACAATGAGCAGTTCTTC. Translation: CASSLVGGSYNEQFF.

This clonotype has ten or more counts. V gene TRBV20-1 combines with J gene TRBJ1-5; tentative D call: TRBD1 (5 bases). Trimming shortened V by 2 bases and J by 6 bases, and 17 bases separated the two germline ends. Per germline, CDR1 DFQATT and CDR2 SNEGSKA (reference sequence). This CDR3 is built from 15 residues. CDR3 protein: CSARYGRIGGQPQHF. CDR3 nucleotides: TGCAGTGCTAGATATGGCAGGATCGGGGGTCAGCCCCAGCATTTT.

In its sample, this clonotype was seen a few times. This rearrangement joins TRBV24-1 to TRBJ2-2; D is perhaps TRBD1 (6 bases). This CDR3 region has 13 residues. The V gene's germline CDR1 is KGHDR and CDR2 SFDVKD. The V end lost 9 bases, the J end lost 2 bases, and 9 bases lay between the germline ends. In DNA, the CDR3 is TGTGCCACCGGACAGAGCAACACCGGGGAGCTGTTTTTT. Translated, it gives CATGQSNTGELFF.

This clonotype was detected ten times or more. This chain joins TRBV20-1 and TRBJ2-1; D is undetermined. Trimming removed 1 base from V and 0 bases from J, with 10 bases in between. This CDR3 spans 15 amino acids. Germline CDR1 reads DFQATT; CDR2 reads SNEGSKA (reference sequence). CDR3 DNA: TGCAGTGCTAGAGGAGGAAGCAGCTCCTACAATGAGCAGTTCTTC. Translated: CSARGGSSSYNEQFF.

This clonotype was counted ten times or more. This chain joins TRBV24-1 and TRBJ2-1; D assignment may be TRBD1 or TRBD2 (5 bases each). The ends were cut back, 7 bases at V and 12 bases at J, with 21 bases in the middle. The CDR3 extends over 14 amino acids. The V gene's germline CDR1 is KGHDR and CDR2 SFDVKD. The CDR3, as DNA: TGTGCCACCAGCCCGGCTTTCAGCGAGAGGGGGCAGTTCTTC. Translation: CATSPAFSERGQFF.